These 7 T cell receptor beta chains came from one sample sequenced in a study of spatial heterogeneity in lung cancer. This sample's time point: sample taken at primary tumor resection. Whole RNA, isolated from tumor, nontumor lung or frozen PBMC, was sequenced without prior sorting. A single record per CDR3 protein comes from TCRdb applying MiXCR to the 5' RACE reads. The table lists approximately 92,000 distinct CDR3 sequences, over 9.5% of them singletons, with approximately 39% in the top ten. Sequenced material: PBMCs, taken at surgery. All receptors derive from a male donor with early-stage non-small cell lung cancer.

This clonotype was seen only a few times. The V gene is TRBV4-1, the J gene TRBJ2-7, with D maybe TRBD2 (5 bases). CDR1 MGHRA and CDR2 YSYEKL come from the germline V gene. This CDR3 is 13 amino acids long. Trimming pared 9 bases from V and 1 base from J, leaving 13 bases between. CDR3 protein: CASGGDDSYEQYF. For the CDR3, the DNA is TGCGCCAGTGGAGGAGACGATTCCTACGAGCAGTACTTC.

This clonotype has just a few counts. V and J are TRBV4-3 and TRBJ2-3; TRBD2 aligns across 7 bases. V was clipped by 0 bases and J by 5 bases; unmatched bases: 11. Germline loops: CDR1 LGHNA, CDR2 YSLEER. The CDR3 is 17 residues long. CDR3 loop: CASSQEVLAGVLDTQYF. The CDR3, as DNA: TGCGCCAGCAGCCAAGAAGTGTTGGCGGGAGTGTTAGATACGCAGTATTTT.

CDR3 amino acids: CSASLAGNLYEQYF. The CDR3 DNA is TGCAGTGCTTCACTAGCGGGCAATTTATACGAGCAGTACTTC. The V and J genes are TRBV20-1 and TRBJ2-7; 9 bases line up with TRBD2. After removal of 5 bases from V and 4 bases from J, the junction contained 9 bases not matched to a gene. The CDR3 is made up of 14 amino acids. The germline V gene encodes CDR1 DFQATT and CDR2 SNEGSKA (reference sequence).

A few counts support this clonotype. The gene calls are TRBV6-2 or TRBV6-3 and TRBJ1-5; D may be TRBD1 (5 bases). V lost 8 bases to trimming and J lost 4 bases, with 15 bases between them. The CDR3 length is 14 residues. Germline lookup yields CDR1 MNHEY and CDR2 SVGEGT. CDR3 DNA sequence: TGTGCCAGCCATAACTCAGGGACTAATCAGCCCCAGCATTTT. It encodes CASHNSGTNQPQHF.

The chain employs TRBV7-9 and TRBJ2-2; D might be TRBD1 (6 bases). CDR3 length: 16 residues. Trimming removed 4 bases at V and 3 bases at J, with 15 bases between. Germline CDR1 and CDR2: SEHNR and FQNEAQ (reference sequence). CDR3 sequence reads: CASSSTYRADTGELFF. Here the CDR3 DNA reads TGTGCCAGCAGCTCAACATACAGGGCCGACACCGGGGAGCTGTTTTTT.

This clonotype appeared once. The J gene is TRBJ2-4, the V gene TRBV7-2; 7 bases match TRBD1. Per the germline V gene, CDR1 is SGHTA and CDR2 is FQGNSA. With V trimmed by 1 base and J by 13 bases, 4 bases remained unmatched. The CDR3 spans 12 residues. The CDR3 loop reads CASSLGGGRQYF. The CDR3 DNA reads TGTGCCAGCAGCTTAGGAGGGGGCAGACAGTACTTC.

Here the CDR3 DNA reads TGTGCCAGCAGCCAAGACGTTGAGCAGTTCTTC. Translated: CASSQDVEQFF. The chain is built from TRBV3-1 and TRBJ2-1; no definite D call. The ends were cut back, 0 bases at V and 9 bases at J, with 3 bases in the middle. Germline loops: CDR1 LGHDT, CDR2 YNNKEL (reference sequence). The CDR3 extends over 11 amino acids.